This TCR beta chain comes out of a study of siplizumab effects on memory and regulatory T cells (dated by TCRdb to between 2019 and 2020). For context, the study as a whole: The effect of the anti-CD2 antibody siplizumab on alloreactive T-cell subsets was examined in allogeneic mixed lymphocyte reactions constructed from human PBMCs.

From cysteine to phenylalanine, the CDR3 is 14 amino acids long. Only the CDR3 region is kept as DNA, spanning 42 bases read in frame from base 1. Sequences ENHRY (CDR1) and SYGVKD (CDR2) are obtained from the germline V gene. Trimming accounts for 7 bases at V and 0 bases at J, while the number of junction bases matched to no gene is 3. As to this clone: It lacks a known antigen. No much larger clone exists at a distance of one base, and base qualities are not known.

TCRbeta CDR3 sequencing was performed on sorted unstimulated T cells and on proliferating T cells recovered from mixed lymphocyte reactions. Fresh whole blood from ten HLA-typed healthy donors was used as the source from which PBMCs were isolated. To map where alloreactive clones came from, unstimulated CD4+ regulatory T cells were FACS-sorted. The paper as a whole reports these results and caveats: Sequences below about 10^-5 frequency were poorly captured, so only a minor fraction of alloreactive clones could be mapped to unstimulated subsets. Greater diversity appeared to be present in unstimulated naive T cells than in memory T cells, and a substantial contribution to the alloresponse seemed to be made by naive cells. About 75-96% of proliferating CD4+ or CD8+ clones could not be given a naive or memory phenotype. Among mappable alloreactive CD4+ clones, the Treg-derived fraction averaged approximately 72% with siplizumab versus 25% to 30% in control reactions. Siplizumab significantly lowered the cumulative frequency of alloreactive sequences that could be traced to unstimulated CD4+ memory T cells. No functional confirmation was obtained for the suppressive function of proliferating Tregs from siplizumab cultures.

Library creation used the immunoSEQ multiplex PCR assay. Roughly 9.8 x 10^4 TCR templates per sample were assayed on the deep sequencing platform. Genomic DNA extracted from sorted T cells was the material used for TCRbeta CDR3 sequencing. As for how the authors treated the data: The R programming language was used for the clonal analysis of the TCRbeta CDR3 data. Alloreactive CD4+ and CD8+ clones were defined by comparing unstimulated samples with post-reaction CFSE-low samples. Regulatory or non-regulatory origin of alloreactive CD4+ clones was assigned by matching sequences to the sorted unstimulated Treg and non-Treg repertoires. What TCRdb holds here is the immuneACCESS table cut down to in-frame rearrangements. Part of the clones is not present; checked against another copy, under half of the missing clones reflect an unresolved V gene, and the others are unexplained. The V and J calls and clone size are taken from that table; D and trimming were inferred from the DNA. This sample gives over 100,000 clones in total; around 92% of them show up just once. The ten largest clonotypes hold 0.75% of the sample.

The source of this sequence is a human donor in good health. The chain links TRBV10-3 with TRBJ2-3; 8 bases in the junction line up with TRBD2. Sample: Tregs sorted from blood. The nucleotide sequence is given as TGTGCCATCAAAGGACTAGCTAGCACAGATACGCAGTATTTT. It codes for CAIKGLASTDTQYF.